This paragraph reports one TCR beta chain. The sample comes from a study of immune evolution from preneoplasia to lung adenocarcinoma. The CDR3 loop spans 15 amino acids. Unmatched junction bases numbered 8, after V lost 7 bases and J lost 0 bases. The germline V gene encodes CDR1 SGHRS and CDR2 YFSETQ. Produced via immunoSEQ multiplex PCR; TCRdb's table is partial and in-frame only. The table shows about 5,000 clones, with more than 65% occurring only once. After pathologic assessment, macro-dissection selected premalignant or tumor cells for extraction. The source of this sequence is a person aged 70 to 85 with lung adenocarcinoma. This sequence joins TRBV5-1 and TRBJ1-1; 8 positions agree with TRBD1. Sequenced input: FFPE minimally invasive lung adenocarcinoma tissue. The CDR3 nucleotides read TGCGCCAGCCGACCGGTACAGGGGGTGAACACTGAAGCTTTCTTT. This sequence encodes CASRPVQGVNTEAFF.